The rows below give T cell receptor beta chains drawn from one sample of a study of T cells in pancreatic ductal adenocarcinoma. TCRdb's copy holds only in-frame clones and misses some; the assay was immunoSEQ multiplex PCR. The data show about 98,000 clones, with roughly 96% seen just once and roughly 3% held by the top ten. Sequenced material: PBMCs. Source of these receptors: a human donor with pancreatic ductal adenocarcinoma. The CDR3 runs from the conserved cysteine through the conserved F or W. A D gene is named only where the DNA matches it firmly. The size field is filled for only some rows; it gives once, few, many or a size class.

TRBV29-1	-	11	-	TRBJ1-1	TGCAAGGGGGGGCGTGGAACTGAAGCTTTCTTT	CKGGRGTEAFF
TRBV5-1	-	10	-	TRBJ2-7	TGCGCCAGCAGCTTGCTTTTTCGGTACTTC	CASSLLFRYF
TRBV15	-	15	TRBD2	TRBJ2-5	TGTGCCACCGGTGGGGGGACTAGCGGGATCGTGACCCAGTACTTC	CATGGGTSGIVTQYF
TRBV4-1	-	17	-	TRBJ2-1	TGCGCCAGCAGCCAAGTCCTTCAGACTGGAATAACCAATGAGCAGTTCTTC	CASSQVLQTGITNEQFF
TRBV6-6	-	11	-	TRBJ2-3	TGTGCCAGCAGGGAGGGAGATACGCAGTATTTT	CASREGDTQYF
TRBV4-1	-	13	-	TRBJ1-2	TGCGCCAGCAGCCCCTCAGTCCCCTATGGCTACACCTTC	CASSPSVPYGYTF
TRBV27	-	14	TRBD1	TRBJ2-7	TGTGCCAGCAGACCCGGGACAGACTCGTCCGAGCAGTACTTC	CASRPGTDSSEQYF
TRBV29-1	-	12	-	TRBJ2-5	TGCAGTGCCCGGTCCCCGGGAGAGACCCAGTACTTC	CSARSPGETQYF
TRBV14	-	14	-	TRBJ2-7	TGTGCCAGCAGCCGGCTCGGCGGAAGTTACGAGCAGTACTTC	CASSRLGGSYEQYF
TRBV18	-	17	TRBD1	TRBJ1-1	TGTGCCAGCTCACTCGGGACAGGGGGGGCCATGAACACTGAAGCTTTCTTT	CASSLGTGGAMNTEAFF
TRBV14	-	15	-	TRBJ2-6	TGTGCCAGCAGCCAAACGGGCTCTGGGGCCAACGTCCTGACTTTC	CASSQTGSGANVLTF
TRBV5-1	-	15	TRBD1	TRBJ2-1	TGCGCCAGCAGCTTGGGAGGACAGGGGGGCGATGAGCAGTTCTTC	CASSLGGQGGDEQFF
TRBV5-6	-	14	-	TRBJ1-2	TGTGCCAGCAGCTTAATTCAGGGGAACTATGGCTACACCTTC	CASSLIQGNYGYTF
TRBV19	-	15	TRBD1	TRBJ2-7	TGTGCCAGTAGTATAGGGGACAGTTTGACCTACGAGCAGTACTTC	CASSIGDSLTYEQYF
TRBV2	few	13	TRBD2	TRBJ2-7	TGTGCCCGTGTAGCGGGTGCTACTGGCGAGCAGTACTTC	CARVAGATGEQYF
TRBV19	-	15	TRBD1	TRBJ2-2	TGTGCCAGTAGTAGGGGACAGGGTGGTCCCGGGGAGCTGTTTTTT	CASSRGQGGPGELFF
TRBV6-1	-	13	TRBD1	TRBJ2-7	TGTGCCAGTCAGAAGGACAGGGAGTATGAGCAGTACTTC	CASQKDREYEQYF
TRBV7-2	-	14	TRBD2	TRBJ2-7	TGTGCCAGCAGCCCCGGGGGGTATTCCTACGAGCAGTACTTC	CASSPGGYSYEQYF
TRBV18	-	14	-	TRBJ2-7	TGTGCCAGCTCACAGGCGTCAGGGGTCGACGAGCAGTACTTC	CASSQASGVDEQYF
TRBV7-2	once	14	-	TRBJ1-4	TGTGCCAGCAGCCCAGGGGCAACTAATGAAAAACTGTTTTTT	CASSPGATNEKLFF
TRBV6-5	-	16	TRBD2	TRBJ2-7	TGTGCCAGCAGTTACGATGGGGGAGGGAACCCCTACGAGCAGTACTTC	CASSYDGGGNPYEQYF
TRBV6-4	-	14	-	TRBJ2-7	TGTGCCAGCAGTGGTCTAGCACATGATTACGAGCAGTACTTC	CASSGLAHDYEQYF
TRBV2	-	13	TRBD2	TRBJ2-5	TGTGCCAGCAATTGGGAGGGAAGCGAGACCCAGTACTTC	CASNWEGSETQYF
TRBV29-1	-	13	TRBD1	TRBJ1-1	TGCAGCGTTGAAGATCAGGGACAGCTTGAAGCTTTCTTT	CSVEDQGQLEAFF
TRBV11-2	-	14	TRBD2	TRBJ2-2	TGTGCCAGCAGCTATGGTAGCGGGGCCGGGGAGCTGTTTTTT	CASSYGSGAGELFF
TRBV11-2	-	17	TRBD2	TRBJ2-4	TGTGCCAGCAGCCCAGGAATTTCTGCGGGAGCGCGTGACATTCAGTACTTC	CASSPGISAGARDIQYF
TRBV7-9	-	16	TRBD1	TRBJ1-4	TGTGCCAGCAGCTTAGGGGCCGGACAGGGTAATGAAAAACTGTTTTTT	CASSLGAGQGNEKLFF
TRBV4-1	-	14	-	TRBJ2-7	TGCGCCAGCAGCCTAATCGACAGCAAATACGAGCAGTACTTC	CASSLIDSKYEQYF
TRBV11-2	-	14	-	TRBJ2-7	TGTGCCAGCAGCTTAATAGCCAGACTCTACGAGCAGTACTTC	CASSLIARLYEQYF
TRBV9	-	16	-	TRBJ2-7	TGTGCCAGCCGCGATGGGTGGAGGGGCGTCTTTTACGAGCAGTACTTC	CASRDGWRGVFYEQYF
TRBV5-1	-	14	-	TRBJ2-5	TGCGCCAGCAGCTTGACAGTCCCCCAAGAGACCCAGTACTTC	CASSLTVPQETQYF
TRBV29-1	-	13	-	TRBJ2-7	TGCAGCGTGGGCCAACCCTCGGGGGACGAGCAGTACTTC	CSVGQPSGDEQYF
TRBV15	-	15	TRBD2	TRBJ2-7	TGTGCCACCAGCACCAGACTAGCGGGAGGGGGTGAGCAGTACTTC	CATSTRLAGGGEQYF
TRBV5-4	-	13	-	TRBJ1-2	TGTGCCAGCAGCTTGACACGGAGCTATGGCTACACCTTC	CASSLTRSYGYTF
TRBV5-1	-	15	TRBD1	TRBJ2-7	TGCGCCAGCAGCCTCCGGGACAGGGGGCCCTACGAGCAGTACTTC	CASSLRDRGPYEQYF
TRBV10-3	-	16	-	TRBJ2-2	TGTGCCATCACCAAGACAGGTGGGGTCGACACCGGGGAGCTGTTTTTT	CAITKTGGVDTGELFF
TRBV18	-	13	-	TRBJ2-5	TGTGCCAGCTCACAGGTTAGCTGGGAGACCCAGTACTTC	CASSQVSWETQYF
TRBV6-5	-	13	-	TRBJ2-2	TGTGCCAGCAGGACTAGTTCGACCGGGGAGCTGTTTTTT	CASRTSSTGELFF
TRBV18	-	14	-	TRBJ1-5	TGTGCCAGCTCACCACGGCCGGGAACGGAGCCCCAGCATTTT	CASSPRPGTEPQHF
TRBV19	-	13	TRBD1	TRBJ2-1	TGTGCCAGTAGCAGCACAACAGGGGGTGAGCAGTTCTTC	CASSSTTGGEQFF
TRBV5-1	-	14	TRBD1	TRBJ2-7	TGCGCCAGCAGCTTGGAGACAGGGATCTACGAGCAGTACTTC	CASSLETGIYEQYF
TRBV9	-	15	TRBD1	TRBJ2-7	TGTGCCAGCAGCGTAGCTCAGGGACAGGGTTACGAGCAGTACTTC	CASSVAQGQGYEQYF
TRBV14	-	18	TRBD2	TRBJ2-5	TGTGCCAGCAGCCAAGAAAGCGGGACTAGCGGACCCCAAGAGACCCAGTACTTC	CASSQESGTSGPQETQYF
TRBV28	-	17	-	TRBJ1-2	TGTGCCAGCAGTTTTTATGAGACAGGCTTCTTAGCCTATGGCTACACCTTC	CASSFYETGFLAYGYTF
TRBV5-4	-	14	-	TRBJ1-2	TGTGCCAGCAGCTACCACAGGGACCGGGATGGCTACACCTTC	CASSYHRDRDGYTF
TRBV7-2	-	15	TRBD1	TRBJ1-4	TGTGCCAGCAGCTTAGCGGGGGACAGCCGGGGAAAACTGTTTTTT	CASSLAGDSRGKLFF